This T cell receptor beta chain was recorded in a study of vaccination effects on CD4 cells after COVID-19 (dated by TCRdb to between 2022 and 2023). As for the study more broadly: Two doses of either the BNT162b2 or the mRNA-1273 mRNA SARS-CoV-2 vaccine were administered to participants. The study compared SARS-CoV-2 spike-specific CD4+ TCR repertoires before and after mRNA vaccination in COVID-19 convalescent patients and infection-naive vaccine recipients. A total of ten to eleven COVID-19 convalescent patients and a handful of SARS-CoV-2-naive healthy vaccine recipients were included in the full study. The Oncomine TCR Beta short-read assay on an Illumina iSeq 100 was used to sequence cultures from other donors in the study. Broader findings and caveats from the paper: At late post-vaccination timepoints, both infection-induced and vaccine-induced clones showed marked clonal contraction, consistent with waning T cell responses. Among healthy vaccine recipients, nearly all vaccine-induced clones were SARS-CoV-2 mono-reactive, and only 1 of 255 was cross-reactive with common cold coronaviruses. Only a small number of convalescent patients were included, and no early post-infection timepoints were available, which limited the study.

In the ViraFEST assay, PBMC were stimulated with viral peptide pools, and antigen-specific CD4+ T cell clonotypes were then identified by expansion using TCR sequencing. After around 11 days of culture, CD4+ T cells were isolated with the EasySep CD4+ T cell isolation kit. None of the healthy vaccine recipients had a prior SARS-CoV-2 infection, which was confirmed by nucleocapsid antibody tests that came back negative both before and after vaccination. Some 2.2 million PBMC per well were cultured in IMDM with around 5.3% human AB serum, 10 IU/ml IL-2 and gentamicin, plus 10 ug/ml peptides. Half of the culture medium was replaced with fresh IL-2-containing medium on days 3 and 7. Unless otherwise noted, each peptide stimulation condition was cultured in triplicate wells. PBMC were separated from whole blood using Ficoll-Paque Plus gradient centrifugation and were then either cryopreserved at -140C or used fresh. The spike proteins of SARS-CoV-2 and of the common cold coronaviruses HCoV-NL63, HCoV-OC43 and HCoV-229E were spanned by overlapping peptide pools. The QIAamp micro DNA kit was used to extract genomic DNA from the cultured CD4+ T cells.

There are a few counts of this clone. Its specific antigen is unknown. No base quality information exists; no much larger clone differs at one position. Library construction relied on the immunoSEQ multiplex PCR assay. TCR beta CDR3 sequencing was performed on DNA from the cultured, isolated CD4+ T cells. The source study handled its data this way. Non-productive TCR sequences were removed, reads were trimmed to the CDR3 region, and CDR3s of at least 7 amino acids were retained. Antigen-specific clonotypes were identified using the MANAFEST web app by comparison of expansion in peptide wells against reference cultures. Positive clones required FDR<0.05 expansion versus reference and all other wells, odds ratio above 5, and frequency above 0.1% in two replicate wells. A clonotype was called cross-reactive if it was significantly expanded both in SARS-CoV-2 spike wells and in at least one common cold coronavirus spike condition. CDR3 similarity was assessed by Levenshtein distance using the stringdist R package, and unrooted trees were constructed with ape in R 3.6.1. Not all clones reach the TCRdb copy of this immuneACCESS table, which keeps in-frame sequences only. Checked studies attribute under half of the gap to unresolved V genes and leave the rest unexplained. The D gene and trimming were derived from the DNA, and the V and J assignments and clone size from that table. This sample gives roughly 27,000 clones in total; 72% of them show up just once. The ten largest clonotypes hold more than 9% of the sample.

The germline V gene sets CDR1 to MRHNA and CDR2 to SNTAGT. Including cysteine and phenylalanine, the CDR3 has 15 amino acids. CDR3 DNA only is kept here, 45 bases in frame from base 1. Germline trimming amounts to 4 bases on V and 11 bases on J, with 16 as the count of junction bases outside the gene matches. The starting material was CD4+ T cells from PBMCs cultured with SARS-CoV-2 spike peptides, obtained before COVID-19 vaccination. What this sample's cell subset or site label stands for: SARS-CoV-2 spike overlapping peptide pool stimulation. This TCR came from a human donor who received a COVID-19 vaccine. The chain links TRBV6-4 with TRBJ1-1; 7 nucleotides in the junction match TRBD1. The CDR3 region: CASSVEEGAISTAFF. The DNA is as follows: TGTGCCAGCAGTGTTGAGGAGGGGGCGATTTCTACGGCTTTCTTT.